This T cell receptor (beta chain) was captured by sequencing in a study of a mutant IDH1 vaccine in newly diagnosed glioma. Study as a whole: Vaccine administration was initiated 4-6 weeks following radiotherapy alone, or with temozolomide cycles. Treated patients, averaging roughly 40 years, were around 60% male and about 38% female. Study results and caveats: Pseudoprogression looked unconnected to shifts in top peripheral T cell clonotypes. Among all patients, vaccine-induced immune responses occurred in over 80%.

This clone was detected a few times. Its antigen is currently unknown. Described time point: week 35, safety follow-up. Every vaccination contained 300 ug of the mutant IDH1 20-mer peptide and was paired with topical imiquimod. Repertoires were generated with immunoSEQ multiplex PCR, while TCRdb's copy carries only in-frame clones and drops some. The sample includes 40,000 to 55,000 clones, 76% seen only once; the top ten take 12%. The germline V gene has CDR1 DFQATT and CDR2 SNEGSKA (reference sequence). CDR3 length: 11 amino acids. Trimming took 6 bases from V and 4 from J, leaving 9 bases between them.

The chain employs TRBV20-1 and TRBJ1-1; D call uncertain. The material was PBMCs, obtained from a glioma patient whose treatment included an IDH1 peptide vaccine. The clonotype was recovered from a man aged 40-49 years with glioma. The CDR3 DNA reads TGCAGTGCAAGTCTTCGCACTGAAGCTTTCTTT. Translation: CSASLRTEAFF.